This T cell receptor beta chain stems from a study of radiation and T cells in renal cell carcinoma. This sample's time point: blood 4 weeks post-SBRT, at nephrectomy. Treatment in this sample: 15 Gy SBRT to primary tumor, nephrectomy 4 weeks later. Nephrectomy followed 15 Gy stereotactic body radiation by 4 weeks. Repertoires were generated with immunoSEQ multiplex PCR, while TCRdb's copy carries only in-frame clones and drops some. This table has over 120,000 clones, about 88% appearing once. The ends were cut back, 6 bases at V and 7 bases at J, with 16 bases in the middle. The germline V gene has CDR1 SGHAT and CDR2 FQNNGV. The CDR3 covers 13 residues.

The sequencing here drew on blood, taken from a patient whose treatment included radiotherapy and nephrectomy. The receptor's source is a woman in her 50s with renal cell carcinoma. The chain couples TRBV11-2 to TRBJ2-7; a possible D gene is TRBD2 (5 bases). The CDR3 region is CASRRAPMGEQYF. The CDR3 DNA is TGTGCCAGCAGGCGGGCCCCCATGGGGGAGCAGTACTTC.